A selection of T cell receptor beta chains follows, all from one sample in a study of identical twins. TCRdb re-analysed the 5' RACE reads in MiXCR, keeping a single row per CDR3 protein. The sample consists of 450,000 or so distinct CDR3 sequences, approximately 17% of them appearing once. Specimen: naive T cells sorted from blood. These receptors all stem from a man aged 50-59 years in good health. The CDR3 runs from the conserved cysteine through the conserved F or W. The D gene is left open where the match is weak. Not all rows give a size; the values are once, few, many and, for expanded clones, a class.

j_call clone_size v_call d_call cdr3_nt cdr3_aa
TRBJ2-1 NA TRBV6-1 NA TGTGCCAGCAGGCCCACGATTGGGGAGGAGCAGTTCTTC CASRPTIGEEQFF
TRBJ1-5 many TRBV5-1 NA TGCGCCAGCAGCTTGGACGGGAGCGGTCAGCCCCAGCATTTT CASSLDGSGQPQHF
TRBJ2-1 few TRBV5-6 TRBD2 TGTGCCAGCAGCTTTGGCTTTAGACTAGCGGGCCTCTACAATGAGCAGTTCTTC CASSFGFRLAGLYNEQFF
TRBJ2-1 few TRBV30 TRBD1 TGTGCCTGGAGTGTAAGGTGGGACAGGGGCGACAATGAGCAGTTCTTC CAWSVRWDRGDNEQFF
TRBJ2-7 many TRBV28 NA TGTGCCAGCAGTCCACACGCAGGGGACGCCTACGAGCAGTACTTC CASSPHAGDAYEQYF
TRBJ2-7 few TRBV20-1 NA TGCAGTGCTAGAGATCTCTCGCCCCAGGGTCACCTCTACGAGCAGTACTTC CSARDLSPQGHLYEQYF
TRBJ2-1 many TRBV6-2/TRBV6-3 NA TGTGCCAGCAGCCCAATCGCTAATGAGCAGTTCTTC CASSPIANEQFF
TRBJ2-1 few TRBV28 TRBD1 TGTGCCAGCAGGGACAGGGACTACAATGAGCAGTTCTTC CASRDRDYNEQFF
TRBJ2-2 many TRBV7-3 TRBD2 TGTGCCAGCAGCTTAACGGGACTAGCGGGAGGATACACCGGGGAGCTGTTTTTT CASSLTGLAGGYTGELFF
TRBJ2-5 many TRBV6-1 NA TGTGCCAGCAGAAGGGACACCGGTCCTCTGCAAGAGACCCAGTACTTC CASRRDTGPLQETQYF
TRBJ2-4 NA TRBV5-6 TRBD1 TGTGCCAGCAGCAAAGGACAGGACGGAAACATTCAGTACTTC CASSKGQDGNIQYF
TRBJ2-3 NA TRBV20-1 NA TGCAGTGCCCCACAAGGAACCACAGATACGCAGTATTTT CSAPQGTTDTQYF
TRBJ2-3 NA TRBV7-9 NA TGTGCCAGCAGCTTAGTATTAGGAGGTTCAGATACGCAGTATTTT CASSLVLGGSDTQYF
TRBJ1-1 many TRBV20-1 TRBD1 TGCAGTGCAACGACAGGGCTCCCTGAAGCTTTCTTT CSATTGLPEAFF
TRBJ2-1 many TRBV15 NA TGTGCCACCAGCAGAGATCAGAGGAATGAGCAGTTCTTC CATSRDQRNEQFF
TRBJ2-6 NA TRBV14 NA TGTGCCAGCACAGCCAATTCAGGGACCAACGTCCTGACTTTC CASTANSGTNVLTF
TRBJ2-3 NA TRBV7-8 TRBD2 TGTGCCAGCAGCAGGACTAGCGGGAGGCCGGGAGATACGCAGTATTTT CASSRTSGRPGDTQYF
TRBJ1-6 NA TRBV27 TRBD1 TGTGCCAGCAGTTTAGCTGGACAGGGTTGGTCACCCCTCCACTTT CASSLAGQGWSPLHF
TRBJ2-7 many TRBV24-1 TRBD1 TGTGCCACCAGTGACCCCGGACAGGGGGACTCCTACGAGCAGTACTTC CATSDPGQGDSYEQYF
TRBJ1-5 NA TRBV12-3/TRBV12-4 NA TGTGCCAGCAGTTTTCAGCAAAATCAGCCCCAGCATTTT CASSFQQNQPQHF
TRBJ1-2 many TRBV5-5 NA TGTGCCAGCAGCTTGGATCCCCAGGCTAACCCCTATGGCTACACCTTC CASSLDPQANPYGYTF
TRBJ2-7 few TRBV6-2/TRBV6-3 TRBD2 TGTGCCAGCAGCCAAGGACTAGCGGCTTCCTACGAGCAGTACTTC CASSQGLAASYEQYF
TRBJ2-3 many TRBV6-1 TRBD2 TGTGCCAGCAGTCCAATCCAAGCGGGGGACTCCACAGATACGCAGTATTTT CASSPIQAGDSTDTQYF
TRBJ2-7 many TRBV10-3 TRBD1 TGTGCCATCAGTGAGTCGAGAAGGCAGGGGGCCTACGAGCAGTACTTC CAISESRRQGAYEQYF
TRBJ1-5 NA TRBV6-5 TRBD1 TGTGCCAGCAGTTACTCTTCAGGGGGCGGACAGCCCCAGCATTTT CASSYSSGGGQPQHF
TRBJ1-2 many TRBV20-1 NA TGCAGTGCTAGAGATCAAAAGAAGGGTTACTTCGCTAACTATGGCTACACCTTC CSARDQKKGYFANYGYTF
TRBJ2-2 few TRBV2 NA TGTGCCAGCGGGGGAGGCACCGGGGAGCTGTTTTTT CASGGGTGELFF
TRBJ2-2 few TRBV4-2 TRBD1 TGTGCCAGCAGCCAAACGACAGGGGGGGCGTTCGGGGAGCTGTTTTTT CASSQTTGGAFGELFF